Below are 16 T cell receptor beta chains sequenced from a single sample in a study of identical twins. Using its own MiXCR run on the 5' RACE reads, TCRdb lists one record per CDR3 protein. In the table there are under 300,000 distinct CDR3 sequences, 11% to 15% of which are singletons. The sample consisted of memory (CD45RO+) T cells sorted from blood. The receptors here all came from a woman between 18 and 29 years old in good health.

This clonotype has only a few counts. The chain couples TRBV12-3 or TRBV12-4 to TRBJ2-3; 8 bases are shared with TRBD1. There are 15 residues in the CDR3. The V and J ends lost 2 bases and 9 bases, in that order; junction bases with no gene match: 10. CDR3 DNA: TGTGCCAGCAGTTTACTGTACAGGGGGTTCGACACGCAGTATTTT. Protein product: CASSLLYRGFDTQYF.

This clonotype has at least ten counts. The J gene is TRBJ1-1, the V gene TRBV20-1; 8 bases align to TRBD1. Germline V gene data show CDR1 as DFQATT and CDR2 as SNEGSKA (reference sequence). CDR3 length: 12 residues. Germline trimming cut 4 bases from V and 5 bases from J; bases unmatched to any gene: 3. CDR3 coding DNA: TGCAGTGCTAAGGACAGGGAGACTGAAGCTTTCTTT. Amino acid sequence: CSAKDRETEAFF.

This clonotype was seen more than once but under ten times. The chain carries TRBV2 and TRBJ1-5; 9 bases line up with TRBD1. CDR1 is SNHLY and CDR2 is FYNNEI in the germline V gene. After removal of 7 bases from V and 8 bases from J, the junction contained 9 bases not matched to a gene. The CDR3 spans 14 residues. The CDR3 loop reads CASTPGTGMEPQHF. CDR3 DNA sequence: TGTGCCAGCACCCCCGGGACAGGGATGGAGCCCCAGCATTTT.

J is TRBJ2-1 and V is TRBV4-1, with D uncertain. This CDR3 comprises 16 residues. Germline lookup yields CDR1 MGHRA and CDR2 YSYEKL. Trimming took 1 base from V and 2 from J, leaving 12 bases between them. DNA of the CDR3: TGCGCCAGCAGCCAAGTGAACCTTATAACCTACAATGAGCAGTTCTTC. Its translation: CASSQVNLITYNEQFF.

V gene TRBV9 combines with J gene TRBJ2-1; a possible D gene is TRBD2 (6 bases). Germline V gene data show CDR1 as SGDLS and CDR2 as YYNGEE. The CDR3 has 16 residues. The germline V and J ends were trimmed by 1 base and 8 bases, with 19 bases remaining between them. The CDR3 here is CASSVRGDSRQDEQFF. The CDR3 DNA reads TGTGCCAGCAGCGTAAGAGGGGACTCCCGGCAGGATGAGCAGTTCTTC.

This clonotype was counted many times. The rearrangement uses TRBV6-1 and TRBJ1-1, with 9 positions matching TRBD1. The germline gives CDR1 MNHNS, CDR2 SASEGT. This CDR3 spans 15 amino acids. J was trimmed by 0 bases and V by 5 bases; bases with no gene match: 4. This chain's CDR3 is CASSPWDRVNTEAFF. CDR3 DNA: TGTGCCAGCAGTCCCTGGGACAGGGTGAACACTGAAGCTTTCTTT.

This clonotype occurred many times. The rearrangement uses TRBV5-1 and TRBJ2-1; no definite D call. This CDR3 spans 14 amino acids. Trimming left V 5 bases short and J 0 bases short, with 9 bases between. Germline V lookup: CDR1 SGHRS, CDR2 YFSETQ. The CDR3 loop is CASRATVSYNEQFF. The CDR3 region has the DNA TGCGCCAGCAGGGCCACAGTCTCCTACAATGAGCAGTTCTTC.

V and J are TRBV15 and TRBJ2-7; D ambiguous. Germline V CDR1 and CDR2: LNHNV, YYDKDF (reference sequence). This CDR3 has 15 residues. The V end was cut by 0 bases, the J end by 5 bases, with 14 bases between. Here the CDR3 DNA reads TGTGCCACCAGCAGAGATGGCGGCGGCCACCACGAGCAGTACTTC. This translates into CATSRDGGGHHEQYF.

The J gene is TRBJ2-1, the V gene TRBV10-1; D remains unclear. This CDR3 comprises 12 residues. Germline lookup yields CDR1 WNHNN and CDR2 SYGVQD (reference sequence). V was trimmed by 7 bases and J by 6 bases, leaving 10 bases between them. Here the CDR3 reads CASTRVGNEQFF. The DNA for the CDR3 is TGCGCCAGCACAAGGGTTGGCAATGAGCAGTTCTTC.

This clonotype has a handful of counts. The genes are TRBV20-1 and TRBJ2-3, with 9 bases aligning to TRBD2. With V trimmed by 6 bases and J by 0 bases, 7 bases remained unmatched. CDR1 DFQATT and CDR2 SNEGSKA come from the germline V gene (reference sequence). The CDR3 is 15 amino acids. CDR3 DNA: TGCAGTGCCACTCGTACTAGCGGGAGCACAGATACGCAGTATTTT. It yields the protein CSATRTSGSTDTQYF.

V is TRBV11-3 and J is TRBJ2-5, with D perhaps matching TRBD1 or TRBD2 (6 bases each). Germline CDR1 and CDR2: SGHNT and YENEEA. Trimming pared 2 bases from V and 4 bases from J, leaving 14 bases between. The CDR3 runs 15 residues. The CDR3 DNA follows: TGTGCCAGCAGCTTAATTAGGGGGGTTTCAGAGACCCAGTACTTC. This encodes CASSLIRGVSETQYF.

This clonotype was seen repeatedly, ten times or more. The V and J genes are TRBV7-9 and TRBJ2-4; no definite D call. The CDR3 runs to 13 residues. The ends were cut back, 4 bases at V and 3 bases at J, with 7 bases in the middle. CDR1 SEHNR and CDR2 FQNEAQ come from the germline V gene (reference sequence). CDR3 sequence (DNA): TGTGCCAGCAGCTATGATGACAAAAACATTCAGTACTTC. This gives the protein CASSYDDKNIQYF.

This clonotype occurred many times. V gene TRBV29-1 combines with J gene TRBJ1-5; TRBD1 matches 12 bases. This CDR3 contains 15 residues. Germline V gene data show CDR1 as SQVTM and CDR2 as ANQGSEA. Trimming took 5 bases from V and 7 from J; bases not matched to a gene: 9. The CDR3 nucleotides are TGCAGCGTTTCGTCGGGACAGGGGGCGGCCCAGCCCCAGCATTTT. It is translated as CSVSSGQGAAQPQHF.

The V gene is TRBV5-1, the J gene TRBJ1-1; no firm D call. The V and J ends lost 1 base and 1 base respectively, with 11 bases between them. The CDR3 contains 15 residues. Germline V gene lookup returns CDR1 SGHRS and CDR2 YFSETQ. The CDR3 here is CASSLIHGRNTEAFF. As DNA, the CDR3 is TGCGCCAGCAGCTTGATTCACGGGCGGAACACTGAAGCTTTCTTT.

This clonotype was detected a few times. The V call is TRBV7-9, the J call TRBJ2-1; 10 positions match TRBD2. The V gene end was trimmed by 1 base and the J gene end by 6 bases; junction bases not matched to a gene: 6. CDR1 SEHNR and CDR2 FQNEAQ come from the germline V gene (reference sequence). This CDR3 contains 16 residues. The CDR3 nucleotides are TGTGCCAGCAGCTTAGGGGGACTAGCGCGTATCAATGAGCAGTTCTTC. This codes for CASSLGGLARINEQFF.

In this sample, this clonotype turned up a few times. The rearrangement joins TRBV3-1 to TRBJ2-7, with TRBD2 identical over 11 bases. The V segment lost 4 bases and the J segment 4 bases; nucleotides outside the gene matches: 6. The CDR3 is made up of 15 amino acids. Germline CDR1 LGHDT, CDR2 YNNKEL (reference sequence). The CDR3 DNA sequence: TGTGCCAGCAGCCGAAATAGCGGGGGGGAATACGAGCAGTACTTC. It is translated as CASSRNSGGEYEQYF.